This TCR beta chain was obtained from a study of response to subunit inactivated influenza vaccine. Findings of the study overall: The authors proposed limited new T cell recruitment per seasonal influenza vaccination.

Trimming left V 5 bases short and J 3 bases short, with 5 bases between. The CDR3 consists of 12 residues. Germline values: CDR1 SGHTA, CDR2 FQGNSA. TCRdb itself ran the RT-PCR reads through MiXCR, one entry per CDR3 protein. The profile shows around 150,000 distinct CDR3 sequences, roughly 11% of them singletons. As to this clonotype: No antigen is known for it.

The receptor's source is a man aged 50-59 years who received an inactivated influenza vaccine. Here the sequenced sample was non-naive T cells sorted from PBMCs, taken roughly 6 weeks after vaccination. The V gene is TRBV7-2, the J gene TRBJ1-5; D ambiguous. CDR3 protein: CASSVYNQPQHF. The CDR3 DNA reads as TGTGCCAGCAGCGTTTACAATCAGCCCCAGCATTTT.